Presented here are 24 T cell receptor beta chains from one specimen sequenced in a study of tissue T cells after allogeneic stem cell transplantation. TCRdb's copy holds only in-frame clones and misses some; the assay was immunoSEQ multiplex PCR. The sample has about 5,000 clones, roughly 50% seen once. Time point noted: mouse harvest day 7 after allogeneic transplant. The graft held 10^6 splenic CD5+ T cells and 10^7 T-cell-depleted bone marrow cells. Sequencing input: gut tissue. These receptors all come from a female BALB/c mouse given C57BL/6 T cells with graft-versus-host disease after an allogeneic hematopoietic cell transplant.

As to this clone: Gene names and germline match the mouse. The CDR3 loop reads CASSLTQGGTGQLYF. The CDR3 bases that were read are TGTGCCAGCAGTCTGACGCAGGGAGGCACCGGGCAGCTCTAC. This sequence joins TRBV26 and TRBJ2-2; a possible D gene is TRBD1 (5 bases). The read falls 1 residue short of the CDR3 end, and the missing part is taken from the germline J gene. V was pared by 2 bases and J by 4 bases, with 11 bases between. The CDR3 has 15 residues. Germline V CDR1 and CDR2: KGHPV, FQNQEV (reference sequence).

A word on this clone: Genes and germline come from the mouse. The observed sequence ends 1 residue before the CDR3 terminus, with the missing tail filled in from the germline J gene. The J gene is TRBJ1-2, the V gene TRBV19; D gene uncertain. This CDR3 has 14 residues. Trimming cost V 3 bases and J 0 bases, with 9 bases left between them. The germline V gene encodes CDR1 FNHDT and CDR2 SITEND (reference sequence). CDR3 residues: CASSRKSANSDYTF. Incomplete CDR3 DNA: TGTGCCAGCAGTAGGAAGTCCGCAAACTCCGACTACACC.

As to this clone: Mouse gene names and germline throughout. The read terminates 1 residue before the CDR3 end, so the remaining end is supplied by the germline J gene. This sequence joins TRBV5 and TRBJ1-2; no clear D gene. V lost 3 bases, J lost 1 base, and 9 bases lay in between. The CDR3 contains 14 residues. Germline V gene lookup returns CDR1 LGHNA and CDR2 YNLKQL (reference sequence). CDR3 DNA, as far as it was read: TGTGCCAGCAGCCAGCCCAGGCAAAACTCCGACTACACC. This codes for CASSQPRQNSDYT. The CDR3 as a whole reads CASSQPRQNSDYTF.

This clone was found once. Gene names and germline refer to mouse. CDR3 residues: CASSLQTNTEVFF. The covered CDR3 bases are TGTGCCAGCAGTCTACAGACGAACACAGAAGTCTTC. V and J are TRBV26 and TRBJ1-1, with no clear D. Read coverage stops 1 residue before the CDR3 terminus; the germline J gene supplies the remainder. V lost 3 bases and J lost 1, with 6 bases in between. The CDR3 totals 13 residues. CDR1 and CDR2 from the germline V gene are KGHPV and FQNQEV (reference sequence).

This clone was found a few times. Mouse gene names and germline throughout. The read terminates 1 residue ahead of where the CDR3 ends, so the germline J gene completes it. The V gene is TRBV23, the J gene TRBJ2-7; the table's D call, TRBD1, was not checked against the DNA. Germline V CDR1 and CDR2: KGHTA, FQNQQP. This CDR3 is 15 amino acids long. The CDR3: CSSSQSRRHSYEQYF. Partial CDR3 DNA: TGCTCCAGCAGTCAATCGAGGAGACATTCCTATGAACAGTAC.

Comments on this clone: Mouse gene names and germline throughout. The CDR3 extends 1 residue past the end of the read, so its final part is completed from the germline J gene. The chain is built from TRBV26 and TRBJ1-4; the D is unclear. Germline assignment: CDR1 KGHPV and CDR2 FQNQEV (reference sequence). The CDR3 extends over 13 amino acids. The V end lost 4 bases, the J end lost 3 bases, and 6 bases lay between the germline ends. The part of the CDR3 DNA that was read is TGTGCCAGCAGTCCCCGACCCAACGAAAGATTATTT. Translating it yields CASSPRPNERLF. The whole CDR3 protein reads CASSPRPNERLFF.

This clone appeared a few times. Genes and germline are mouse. Partial CDR3 DNA: TGTGCCAGCAGTCTGGCAGGGGGGGACACCCAGTAC. Its protein is CASSLAGGDTQY. The whole CDR3 sequence reads CASSLAGGDTQYF. The chain has TRBV26 and TRBJ2-5; D is perhaps TRBD1 (7 bases). The read terminates 1 residue ahead of where the CDR3 ends, so the germline J gene completes it. The CDR3 runs to 13 residues. Germline CDR1 is KGHPV and CDR2 is FQNQEV (reference sequence). V lost 2 bases, J lost 6 bases, and 9 bases lay in between.

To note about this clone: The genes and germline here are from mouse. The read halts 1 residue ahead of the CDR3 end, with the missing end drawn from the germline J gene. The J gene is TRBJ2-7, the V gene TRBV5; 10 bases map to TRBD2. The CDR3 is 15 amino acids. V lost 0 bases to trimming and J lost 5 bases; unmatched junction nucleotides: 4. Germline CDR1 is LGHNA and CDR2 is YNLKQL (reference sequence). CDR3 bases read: TGTGCCAGCAGCCAAGATGGCTGGGGGGGCGATGAACAGTAC. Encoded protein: CASSQDGWGGDEQY. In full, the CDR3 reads CASSQDGWGGDEQYF.

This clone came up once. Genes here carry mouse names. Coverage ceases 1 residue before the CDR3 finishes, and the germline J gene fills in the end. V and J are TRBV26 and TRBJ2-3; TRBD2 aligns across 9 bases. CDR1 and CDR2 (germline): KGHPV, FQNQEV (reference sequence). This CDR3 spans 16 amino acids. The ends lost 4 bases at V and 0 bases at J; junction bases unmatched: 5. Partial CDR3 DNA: TGTGCCAGCAGTCCCCGACTGGGGGTTAGTGCAGAAACGCTGTAT. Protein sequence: CASSPRLGVSAETLY. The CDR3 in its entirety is CASSPRLGVSAETLYF.

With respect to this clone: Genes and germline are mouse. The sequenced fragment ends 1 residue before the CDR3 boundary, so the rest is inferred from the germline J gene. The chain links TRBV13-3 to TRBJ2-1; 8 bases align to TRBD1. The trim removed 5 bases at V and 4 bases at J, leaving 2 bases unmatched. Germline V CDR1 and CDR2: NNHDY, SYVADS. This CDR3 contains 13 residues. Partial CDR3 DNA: TGTGCCAGCAGAAACAGGGGGTATGCTGAGCAGTTC. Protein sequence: CASRNRGYAEQF. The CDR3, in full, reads CASRNRGYAEQFF.

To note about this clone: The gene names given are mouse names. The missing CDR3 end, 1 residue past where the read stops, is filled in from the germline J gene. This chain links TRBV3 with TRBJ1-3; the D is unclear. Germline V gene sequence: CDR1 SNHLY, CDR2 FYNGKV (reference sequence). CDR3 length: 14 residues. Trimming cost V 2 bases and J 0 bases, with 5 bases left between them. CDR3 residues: CASSLSNSGNTLYF. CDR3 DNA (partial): TGTGCCAGCAGCTTATCAAATTCTGGAAATACGCTCTAT.

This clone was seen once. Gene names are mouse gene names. The CDR3: CASSLQGLGTEVFF. The sequenced CDR3 bases are TGTGCTAGCAGCTTACAGGGGTTGGGCACAGAAGTCTTC. The chain has TRBV29 and TRBJ1-1, with 7 bases aligning to TRBD1. Coverage ceases 1 residue before the CDR3 finishes, and the germline J gene fills in the end. This CDR3 region has 14 residues. V lost 6 bases, J lost 4 bases, and 8 bases stayed unmatched. Germline V gene data show CDR1 as MSHET and CDR2 as SYDVDS.

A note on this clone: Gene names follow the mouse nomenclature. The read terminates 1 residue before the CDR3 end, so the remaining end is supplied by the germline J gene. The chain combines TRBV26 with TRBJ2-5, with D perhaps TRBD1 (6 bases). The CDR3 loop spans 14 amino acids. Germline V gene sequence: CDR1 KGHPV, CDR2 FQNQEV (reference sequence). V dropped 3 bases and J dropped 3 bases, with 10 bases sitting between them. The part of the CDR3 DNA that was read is TGTGCCAGCAGTCTAGGGGGACAACAAGACACCCAGTAC. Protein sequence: CASSLGGQQDTQY. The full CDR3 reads CASSLGGQQDTQYF.

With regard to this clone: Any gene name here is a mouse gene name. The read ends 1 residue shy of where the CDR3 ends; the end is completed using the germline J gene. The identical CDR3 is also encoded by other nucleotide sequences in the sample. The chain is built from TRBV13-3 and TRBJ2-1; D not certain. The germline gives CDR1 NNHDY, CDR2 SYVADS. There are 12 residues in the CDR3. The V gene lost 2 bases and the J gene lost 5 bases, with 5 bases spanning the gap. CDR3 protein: CASSDTDAEQFF. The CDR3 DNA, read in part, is TGTGCCAGCAGTGACACGGATGCTGAGCAGTTC.

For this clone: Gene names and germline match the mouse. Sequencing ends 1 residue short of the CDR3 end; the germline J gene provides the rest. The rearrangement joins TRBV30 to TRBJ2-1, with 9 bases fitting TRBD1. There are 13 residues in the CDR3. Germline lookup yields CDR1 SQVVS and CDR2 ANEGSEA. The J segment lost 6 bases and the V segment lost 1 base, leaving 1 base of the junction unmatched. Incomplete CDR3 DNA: TGTAGTTCTAGAGGGACAGGGGTTGCTGAGCAGTTC. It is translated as CSSRGTGVAEQF. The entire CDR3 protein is CSSRGTGVAEQFF. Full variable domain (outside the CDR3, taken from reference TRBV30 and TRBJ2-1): SVLLYQKPNRDICQSGTSLKIQCVADSQVVSMFWYQQFQEQSLMLMATANEGSEATYESGFTKDKFPISRPNLTFSTLTVNNARPGDSSIYFCSSRGTGVAEQFFGPGTRLTVL.

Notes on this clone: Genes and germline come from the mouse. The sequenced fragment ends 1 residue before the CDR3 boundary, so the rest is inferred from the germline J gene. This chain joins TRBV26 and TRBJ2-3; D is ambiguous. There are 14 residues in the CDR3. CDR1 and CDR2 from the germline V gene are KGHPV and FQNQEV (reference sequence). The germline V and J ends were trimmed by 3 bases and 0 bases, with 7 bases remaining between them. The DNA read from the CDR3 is TGTGCCAGCAGTCTCCGGGGTAGTGCAGAAACGCTGTAT. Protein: CASSLRGSAETLY. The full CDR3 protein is CASSLRGSAETLYF.

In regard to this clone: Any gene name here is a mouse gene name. The CDR3 protein is CASSIGVSNERLFF. The sequenced part of the CDR3 DNA is TGTGCCAGCAGTATAGGGGTTTCCAACGAAAGATTATTT. The chain employs TRBV26 and TRBJ1-4, with D perhaps TRBD1 (5 bases). The CDR3 goes on 1 residue after the read ends, and that part is filled in from the germline J gene. The V gene's germline CDR1 is KGHPV and CDR2 FQNQEV (reference sequence). The CDR3 length is 14 residues. V shed 5 bases and J shed 0 bases, with 7 bases lying between them.

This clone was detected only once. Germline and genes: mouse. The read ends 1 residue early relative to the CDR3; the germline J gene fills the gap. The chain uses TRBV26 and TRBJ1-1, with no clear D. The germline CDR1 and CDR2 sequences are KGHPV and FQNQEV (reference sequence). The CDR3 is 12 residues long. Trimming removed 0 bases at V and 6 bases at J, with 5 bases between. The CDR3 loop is CASSLSTSEVFF. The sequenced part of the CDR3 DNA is TGTGCCAGCAGTCTGTCGACATCAGAAGTCTTC. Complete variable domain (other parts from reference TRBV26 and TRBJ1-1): NSKVIQTPRYLVKGQGQKAKMRCIPEKGHPVVFWYQQNKNNEFKFLINFQNQEVLQQIDMTEKRFSAECPSNSPCSLEIQSSEAGDSALYLCASSLSTSEVFFGKGTRLTVV.

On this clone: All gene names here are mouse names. The covered CDR3 bases are TGTGCCAGCTCTCTGGGGGGGGATAGTCAAAACACCTTGTAC. This codes for CASSLGGDSQNTLY. The complete CDR3 reads CASSLGGDSQNTLYF. This chain joins TRBV12-1 and TRBJ2-4; 7 positions match TRBD2. The CDR3 end lies 1 residue beyond the end of the read and is filled in from the germline J gene. CDR1 is SGHSN and CDR2 is HYEKVE in the germline V gene. After removal of 1 base from V and 0 bases from J, the junction contained 3 bases not matched to a gene. The length of the CDR3 is 15 residues.

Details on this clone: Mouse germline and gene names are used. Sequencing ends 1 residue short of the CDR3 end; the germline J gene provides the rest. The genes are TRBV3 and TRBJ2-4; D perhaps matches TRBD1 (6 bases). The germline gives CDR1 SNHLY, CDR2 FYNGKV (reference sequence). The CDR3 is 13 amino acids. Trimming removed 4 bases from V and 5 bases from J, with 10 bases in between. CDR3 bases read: TGTGCCAGCAGCTCGGGACAAATAAACACCTTGTAC. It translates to CASSSGQINTLY. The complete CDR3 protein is CASSSGQINTLYF.

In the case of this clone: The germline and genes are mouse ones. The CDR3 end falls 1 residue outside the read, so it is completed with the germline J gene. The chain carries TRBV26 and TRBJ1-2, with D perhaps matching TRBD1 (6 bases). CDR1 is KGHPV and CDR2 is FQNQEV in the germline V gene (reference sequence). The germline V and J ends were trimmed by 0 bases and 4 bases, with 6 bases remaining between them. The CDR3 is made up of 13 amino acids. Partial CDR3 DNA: TGTGCCAGCAGTCTGTCGGGGGCCTCCGACTACACC. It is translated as CASSLSGASDYT. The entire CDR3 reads CASSLSGASDYTF.

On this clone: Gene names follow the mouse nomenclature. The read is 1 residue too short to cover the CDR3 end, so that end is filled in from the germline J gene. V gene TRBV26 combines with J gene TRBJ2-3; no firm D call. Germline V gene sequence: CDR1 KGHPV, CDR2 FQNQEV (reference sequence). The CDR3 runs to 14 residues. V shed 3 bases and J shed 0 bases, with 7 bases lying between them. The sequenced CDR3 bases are TGTGCCAGCAGTCTCGGCATTAGTGCAGAAACGCTGTAT. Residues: CASSLGISAETLY. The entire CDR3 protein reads CASSLGISAETLYF.

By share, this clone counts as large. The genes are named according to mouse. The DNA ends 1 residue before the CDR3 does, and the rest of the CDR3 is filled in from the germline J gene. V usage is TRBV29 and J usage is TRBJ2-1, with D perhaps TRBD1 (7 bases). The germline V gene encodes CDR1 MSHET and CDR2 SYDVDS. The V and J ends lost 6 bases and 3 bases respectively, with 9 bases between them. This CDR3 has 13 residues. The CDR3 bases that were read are TGTGCTAGCAGGCAGGGGGGCTATGCTGAGCAGTTC. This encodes CASRQGGYAEQF. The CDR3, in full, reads CASRQGGYAEQFF.

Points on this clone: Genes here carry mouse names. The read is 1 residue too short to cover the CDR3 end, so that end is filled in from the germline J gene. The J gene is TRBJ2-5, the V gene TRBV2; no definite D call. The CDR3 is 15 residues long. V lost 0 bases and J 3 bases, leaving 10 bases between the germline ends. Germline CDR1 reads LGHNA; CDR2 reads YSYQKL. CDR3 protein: CASSQDARQQDTQYF. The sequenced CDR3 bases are TGTGCCAGCAGCCAAGATGCGAGACAACAAGACACCCAGTAC. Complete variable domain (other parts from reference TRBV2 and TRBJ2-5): DPKIIQKPKYLVAVTGSEKILICEQYLGHNAMYWYRQSAKKPLEFMFSYSYQKLMDNQTASSRFQPQSSKKNHLDLQITALKPDDSATYFCASSQDARQQDTQYFGPGTRLLVL.